These 11 T cell receptor beta chains were all obtained from the same sample, sequenced in a study of T cell repertoires in cytomegalovirus infection. Antigens for these TCRs are unknown. Using its own MiXCR run on the reads, TCRdb lists one record per CDR3 protein. This sample has fewer than 950,000 distinct CDR3 sequences, with roughly 33% found just once. Sequenced here: cultured CD8+ T cells from PBMCs, sampled from culture after CMV antigen stimulation. The receptor set was obtained from a human donor in good health (CMV status not recorded). Some clones in this sample may be carry-over from other donors' samples.

This clonotype was counted between two and nine times. The chain combines TRBV20-1 with TRBJ2-1; TRBD2 matches at 10 bases. Germline V gene data show CDR1 as DFQATT and CDR2 as SNEGSKA (reference sequence). J lost 7 bases, V lost 5 bases, and 14 bases had no gene match. CDR3 length equals 16 residues. The CDR3 sequence is CSAPQGAGGPGNEQFF. In DNA, the CDR3 is TGCAGTGCTCCCCAGGGAGCGGGGGGGCCGGGGAATGAGCAGTTCTTC.

This clonotype was counted a few times. The CDR3 is CASSWTSGGVRTDTQYF. CDR3 DNA sequence: TGTGCCAGCAGTTGGACTAGCGGGGGGGTTCGCACAGATACGCAGTATTTT. This rearrangement joins TRBV12-3 or TRBV12-4 to TRBJ2-3, with 15 bases that match TRBD2. There are 17 residues in the CDR3. The J segment lost 1 base and the V segment lost 4 bases, leaving 3 bases of the junction unmatched.

This clonotype occurred many times. The rearrangement links TRBV19 to TRBJ1-2; the match to TRBD1 covers 7 bases. The J segment lost 3 bases and the V segment lost 3 bases, leaving 10 bases of the junction unmatched. This CDR3 region has 16 residues. The germline CDR1 and CDR2 sequences are LNHDA and SQIVND (reference sequence). CDR3 protein: CASSIPSSTGYYGYTF. DNA of the CDR3: TGTGCCAGTAGTATTCCTTCCTCGACAGGGTACTATGGCTACACCTTC.

This clonotype has ten or more counts. This chain joins TRBV2 and TRBJ2-5; D is possibly TRBD1 (6 bases). The CDR3 covers 13 residues. Trimming stripped 6 bases from V and 5 bases from J, with 13 bases between. Per the germline V gene, CDR1 is SNHLY and CDR2 is FYNNEI. The CDR3 region is CASSRTGLETQYF. In DNA form, the CDR3 reads TGTGCCAGCAGCCGCACAGGGTTGGAGACCCAGTACTTC.

The sample holds a few counts of this clonotype. The J gene is TRBJ2-5, the V gene TRBV4-3; 11 bases agree with TRBD2. Germline loops: CDR1 LGHNA, CDR2 YSLEER. CDR3 size: 16 residues. V trimming: 2 bases; J trimming: 1 base; junction bases outside the gene matches: 3. CDR3 bases: TGCGCCAGCAGCCAAATAGCGGGGGGGCTCCAAGAGACCCAGTACTTC. Its translation: CASSQIAGGLQETQYF.

The sample holds many counts of this clonotype. This chain joins TRBV7-2 and TRBJ2-3; TRBD2 agrees at 9 bases. Per germline, CDR1 SGHTA and CDR2 FQGNSA. V shed 2 bases and J 4 bases; nucleotides not matched to a gene: 7. The CDR3 loop spans 16 amino acids. The CDR3 region is CASSLMGGGAADTQYF. Here the CDR3 DNA reads TGTGCCAGCAGCTTAATGGGCGGGGGGGCCGCAGATACGCAGTATTTT.

This clonotype was recorded a few times. The CDR3 loop reads CASSYSGPVHGYTF. The CDR3 nucleotides are TGTGCCAGCAGTTACAGCGGCCCCGTCCATGGCTACACCTTC. The chain combines TRBV6-5 with TRBJ1-2; no clear D gene. Trimming left V 2 bases short and J 6 bases short, with 13 bases between. This CDR3 has 14 residues. Germline V lookup: CDR1 MNHEY, CDR2 SVGAGI.

The chain employs TRBV18 and TRBJ2-5; D could derive from TRBD1 or TRBD2 (5 bases each). The germline V gene has CDR1 KGHSH and CDR2 LQKENI. V shed 0 bases and J shed 4 bases, with 6 bases lying between them. This CDR3 spans 13 amino acids. CDR3 in amino acids: CASSPPGVETQYF. The CDR3 DNA reads as TGTGCCAGCTCACCACCGGGGGTAGAGACCCAGTACTTC.

The chain couples TRBV11-2 to TRBJ1-6; tentatively, D is TRBD1 (5 bases). The CDR3 has 16 residues. The V gene lost 4 bases and the J gene lost 11 bases, with 21 bases spanning the gap. Germline CDR1 SGHAT, CDR2 FQNNGV. The CDR3 nucleotides are TGTGCCAGCAGCTCCCCCCCCGGGACTGCTTTTCCACCCCTCCACTTT. Translation: CASSSPPGTAFPPLHF.

This clonotype has only a few counts. V is TRBV19 and J is TRBJ1-6; D not certain. The V gene lost 3 bases and the J gene lost 8 bases, with 11 bases spanning the gap. The CDR3 is 14 amino acids. Per the germline V gene, CDR1 is LNHDA and CDR2 is SQIVND (reference sequence). As DNA, the CDR3 is TGTGCCAGTAGTATCCTGGAAAGCCATTCACCCCTCCACTTT. Amino acids: CASSILESHSPLHF.

The sample holds a few counts of this clonotype. The V and J genes are TRBV11-2 and TRBJ2-1; 7 positions match TRBD2. The CDR3 contains 13 residues. From germline, CDR1 is SGHAT and CDR2 FQNNGV. With 3 bases clipped from V and 6 bases from J, the junction kept 2 bases outside the gene matches. The CDR3: CASSLGEGNEQFF. The DNA of the CDR3 is TGTGCCAGCAGCTTGGGGGAGGGCAATGAGCAGTTCTTC.